One and the same sample provided the 28 T cell receptor beta chains below, sequenced in a study of T-cell memory formation after mild COVID-19. Each CDR3 protein is one row after TCRdb ran MiXCR on the 5' RACE reads. The top ten clones hold 22% of a sample with about 350,000 distinct CDR3 sequences, approximately 15% of them seen once. Material for sequencing was PBMCs or a T cell subset sorted from them (not recorded which). Source of these receptors: a man younger than 35 who had mild COVID-19 (a few samples of this study predate the infection). Cell type and time point are not known.

The chain uses TRBV24-1 and TRBJ2-3; D uncertain. V lost 4 bases, J lost 2 bases, and 12 bases lay in between. In germline, CDR1 is KGHDR, CDR2 SFDVKD. The CDR3 covers 15 residues. CDR3 DNA: TGTGCCACCAGTGACCCGCGGACCTACACAGATACGCAGTATTTT. Translation gives CATSDPRTYTDTQYF.

The chain links TRBV20-1 to TRBJ2-7; tentative D call: TRBD2 (6 bases). Trimming took 0 bases from V and 2 from J, leaving 11 bases between them. CDR3 length: 14 residues. Germline V gene lookup returns CDR1 DFQATT and CDR2 SNEGSKA (reference sequence). The CDR3 region is CSAREPAGPYEQYF. The CDR3 DNA is TGCAGTGCTAGAGAGCCAGCGGGCCCCTACGAGCAGTACTTC.

The table lists this clonotype with many counts. This chain connects TRBV29-1 to TRBJ1-1, with D unclear. With 7 bases removed from V and 2 bases from J, the gap between germline ends came to 11 bases. This CDR3 spans 12 amino acids. CDR1 is SQVTM, CDR2 ANQGSEA, per germline. In nucleotides, the CDR3 is TGCAGCGCCCCGACCGGAAACACTGAAGCTTTCTTT. This translates into CSAPTGNTEAFF. The variable domain in full, completed from reference TRBV29-1 and TRBJ1-1, reads SAVISQKPSRDICQRGTSLTIQCQVDSQVTMMFWYRQQPGQSLTLIATANQGSEATYESGFVIDKFPISRPNLTFSTLTVSNMSPEDSSIYLCSAPTGNTEAFFGQGTRLTVV.

This clonotype was counted only a few times. The chain recombines TRBV11-2 with TRBJ2-5; a weak D match, TRBD2 (6 bases). This CDR3 contains 11 residues. CDR1 SGHAT and CDR2 FQNNGV come from the germline V gene. Trimming removed 10 bases from V and 5 bases from J, with 11 bases in between. The CDR3 here is CAIRRGETQYF. The CDR3, as DNA: TGTGCCATCCGGAGGGGCGAGACCCAGTACTTC.

The chain is built from TRBV29-1 and TRBJ2-3, with D perhaps TRBD2 (5 bases). The CDR3 sequence is 13 residues long. CDR1 and CDR2 from the germline V gene are SQVTM and ANQGSEA. The V and J ends lost 1 base and 5 bases respectively, with 10 bases between them. CDR3 bases: TGCAGCGTTGAAGCGGGGTCTAGAGATACGCAGTATTTT. It specifies CSVEAGSRDTQYF.

This clonotype was counted between two and nine times. The chain's CDR3 is CSARSGQGSTNTEAFF. The CDR3 DNA reads TGCAGTGCTAGATCCGGACAGGGCAGTACGAACACTGAAGCTTTCTTT. The chain combines TRBV20-1 with TRBJ1-1, with 8 bases that match TRBD1. Germline V gene lookup returns CDR1 DFQATT and CDR2 SNEGSKA (reference sequence). CDR3 length: 16 amino acids. The J segment lost 1 base and the V segment lost 2 bases, leaving 9 bases of the junction unmatched.

This clonotype was seen ten or more times. The chain joins TRBV10-3 to TRBJ2-3, with D unresolved. V lost 11 bases and J 0 bases, leaving 9 bases between the germline ends. Germline values: CDR1 ENHRY, CDR2 SYGVKD. The CDR3 extends over 12 amino acids. The CDR3 nucleotides are TGTGCCGCCTCCCCTAGCACAGATACGCAGTATTTT. Translated: CAASPSTDTQYF.

In this sample, this clonotype turned up many times. This chain links TRBV12-3 or TRBV12-4 with TRBJ2-1, with TRBD1 matching 8 bases. The junction had 15 bases not matched to a gene; V was cut back by 2 bases and J by 0 bases. The CDR3 length is 20 residues. The CDR3 sequence: CASSLRVRGLLASSYNEQFF. CDR3 nucleotide sequence: TGTGCCAGCAGTTTAAGGGTCAGGGGGCTCCTGGCGAGCTCCTACAATGAGCAGTTCTTC.

This clonotype was seen only a few times. The genes are TRBV4-3 and TRBJ2-4; TRBD2 agrees at 8 bases. V was pared by 2 bases and J by 7 bases, with 1 base of the junction left unmatched. Per germline, CDR1 LGHNA and CDR2 YSLEER. The CDR3 is 13 residues long. The chain's CDR3 is CASSQWTSNIQYF. In DNA, the CDR3 is TGCGCCAGCAGCCAATGGACTAGCAACATTCAGTACTTC.

In this sample, this clonotype turned up a few times. V usage is TRBV4-2 and J usage is TRBJ1-5; D gene unclear. The ends were cut back, 1 base at V and 2 bases at J, with 15 bases in the middle. The CDR3 contains 17 residues. The germline V gene has CDR1 LGHNA and CDR2 YNFKEQ. The CDR3 nucleotides read TGTGCCAGCAGCCAAGTAGGAACTAGGGAGGGCAATCAGCCCCAGCATTTT. Its protein product is CASSQVGTREGNQPQHF.

This chain uses TRBV25-1 with TRBJ2-3; a possible D gene is TRBD2 (6 bases). Trimming shortened V by 5 bases and J by 1 base, and 10 bases separated the two germline ends. The germline gives CDR1 MGHDK, CDR2 SYGVNS. This CDR3 region has 14 residues. The CDR3 DNA sequence: TGTGCCAGCAGTAACTCGGGAGGCACAGATACGCAGTATTTT. It specifies CASSNSGGTDTQYF.

Note on this clonotype: A much bigger clone sits one base away, suggesting this may be a read error. The chain employs TRBV12-3 or TRBV12-4 and TRBJ2-5; weak D call: TRBD1 (6 bases). Deletions cut 4 bases from V and 0 bases from J, with 9 bases between. This CDR3 comprises 14 residues. In nucleotides, the CDR3 is TGTGCCAGCAGTTGGACAGCGTACCAAGAGACCCAGTACTTC. This codes for CASSWTAYQETQYF.

The chain couples TRBV10-3 to TRBJ2-7; the D gene is possibly TRBD1 (5 bases). Germline CDR1 ENHRY, CDR2 SYGVKD. Trimming took off 7 bases at V and 1 base at J, with 11 bases between the two ends. This CDR3 has 13 residues. The CDR3 spells CAIKTDKSYEQYF. In DNA form, the CDR3 reads TGTGCCATCAAGACGGACAAGTCCTACGAGCAGTACTTC.

V usage is TRBV6-5 and J usage is TRBJ2-1; 9 bases fit TRBD2. CDR3 length equals 15 residues. Germline CDR1 and CDR2: MNHEY and SVGAGI. The junction had 5 bases not matched to a gene; V was cut back by 6 bases and J by 2 bases. The CDR3: CASRDLAGTYNEQFF. DNA of the CDR3: TGTGCCAGCAGAGATCTAGCGGGGACCTACAATGAGCAGTTCTTC.

The gene calls are TRBV24-1 and TRBJ1-2, with unresolved D. CDR1 is KGHDR and CDR2 is SFDVKD in the germline V gene. V was cut by 4 bases and J by 11 bases, with 13 bases left in between. The CDR3 extends over 12 amino acids. Here the CDR3 DNA reads TGTGCCACCAGTGAAGGTAGAACAGAGTACACCTTC. It specifies CATSEGRTEYTF.

A few counts support this clonotype. The gene calls are TRBV7-2 and TRBJ2-1; TRBD1 agrees at 10 bases. The germline V gene encodes CDR1 SGHTA and CDR2 FQGNSA. J was trimmed by 6 bases and V by 4 bases; bases with no gene match: 12. This CDR3 has 17 amino acids. CDR3 in DNA: TGTGCCAGCAGCTCCGGACAGGGGGGAGGCGCCCGCAATGAGCAGTTCTTC. It codes for CASSSGQGGGARNEQFF.

The gene calls are TRBV6-2 or TRBV6-3 and TRBJ2-5, with D possibly being TRBD2 (7 bases). The CDR3 is 14 residues long. Germline V lookup: CDR1 MNHEY, CDR2 SVGEGT. Trimming cost V 7 bases and J 6 bases, with 18 bases left between them. The CDR3 sequence: CASTYREGLKTQYF. The CDR3 DNA follows: TGTGCCAGCACCTACAGGGAGGGCCTAAAGACCCAGTACTTC.

At least ten counts were recorded for this clonotype. The rearrangement uses TRBV5-1 and TRBJ2-1; 7 bases agree with TRBD2. Germline V CDR1 and CDR2: SGHRS, YFSETQ. Unmatched junction bases numbered 9, after V lost 4 bases and J lost 5 bases. CDR3 length: 15 residues. For the CDR3, the DNA is TGCGCCAGCAGCGGACCGGGGGGTCTGGACAATGAGCAGTTCTTC. As protein: CASSGPGGLDNEQFF.

The chain uses TRBV9 and TRBJ2-1, with 10 bases identical to TRBD2. CDR1 and CDR2 (germline): SGDLS, YYNGEE. CDR3 size: 16 residues. V shed 0 bases, J shed 7 bases, and the junction held 7 bases outside the gene matches. Written as DNA, the CDR3 is TGTGCCAGCAGCGTAGGAGAGCGGGGGGGCCGGAATGAGCAGTTCTTC. It yields the protein CASSVGERGGRNEQFF.

The chain is built from TRBV18 and TRBJ1-2; D not resolved. The CDR3 totals 12 residues. The V end lost 5 bases, the J end lost 8 bases, and 12 bases lay between the germline ends. CDR1 and CDR2 (germline): KGHSH, LQKENI. CDR3: CASSGRARGYTF. CDR3 sequence (DNA): TGTGCCAGCTCAGGACGGGCAAGGGGCTACACCTTC.

The chain links TRBV12-5 to TRBJ1-1; 7 nucleotides agree with TRBD1. The ends lost 7 bases at V and 5 bases at J; junction bases unmatched: 13. Germline V lookup: CDR1 LGHNT, CDR2 FRNRAP. The CDR3 covers 15 residues. For the CDR3, the DNA is TGTGCTAGTGCCCGGTACTCGACAGGGAATACTGAAGCTTTCTTT. Encoded protein: CASARYSTGNTEAFF.

There are a few counts of this clonotype. The V call is TRBV6-5, the J call TRBJ2-3; 10 bases line up with TRBD1. Losses at the gene ends were 6 bases for V and 1 base for J; bases not matched to a gene: 4. The CDR3 length is 15 residues. CDR1 and CDR2 from the germline V gene are MNHEY and SVGAGI. The CDR3 region is CASRRQGARTDTQYF. In DNA form, the CDR3 reads TGTGCCAGCAGGAGACAGGGGGCTCGCACAGATACGCAGTATTTT.

The sample holds many counts of this clonotype. J is TRBJ1-1 and V is TRBV20-1; the D gene is possibly TRBD1 (5 bases). V was pared by 3 bases and J by 5 bases, with 10 bases between. This CDR3 region has 12 residues. Germline V gene data show CDR1 as DFQATT and CDR2 as SNEGSKA (reference sequence). CDR3 residues: CSARAGRTEAFF. The DNA of the CDR3 is TGCAGTGCTAGGGCAGGGAGGACTGAAGCTTTCTTT.

This clonotype turned up a few times. J is TRBJ2-7 and V is TRBV6-5, with 8 bases that match TRBD2. Germline V gene lookup returns CDR1 MNHEY and CDR2 SVGAGI. This CDR3 is 16 amino acids long. Trimming took 3 bases from V and 2 from J; bases not matched to a gene: 9. Here the CDR3 DNA reads TGTGCCAGCAGTTATCAACCCCCGGGGGGGCCCTACGAGCAGTACTTC. It translates to CASSYQPPGGPYEQYF.

This clonotype was counted a few times. The genes are TRBV20-1 and TRBJ2-7; 11 nucleotides match TRBD1. This CDR3 comprises 13 residues. V lost 5 bases, J lost 3 bases, and 3 bases stayed unmatched. CDR1 is DFQATT and CDR2 is SNEGSKA in the germline V gene (reference sequence). For the CDR3, the DNA is TGCAGTGCTGCCGGGACAGGGGGCTACGAGCAGTACTTC. Translation gives CSAAGTGGYEQYF.

This chain links TRBV5-1 with TRBJ2-1; D is possibly TRBD1 or TRBD2 (5 bases each). The CDR3 runs to 15 residues. Germline V lookup: CDR1 SGHRS, CDR2 YFSETQ. With 2 bases removed from V and 6 bases from J, the gap between germline ends came to 15 bases. CDR3 residues: CASSFPRDRVNEQFF. CDR3 nucleotides: TGCGCCAGCAGCTTTCCAAGGGACCGGGTCAATGAGCAGTTCTTC.

The chain employs TRBV7-3 and TRBJ2-3; the match to TRBD2 covers 7 bases. V trimming: 5 bases; J trimming: 6 bases; junction bases outside the gene matches: 5. Germline CDR1 SGHTA, CDR2 FQGTGA. This CDR3 comprises 13 residues. The CDR3 spells CASSPGGWDTQYF. The CDR3 bases are TGTGCCAGCAGCCCGGGGGGTTGGGATACGCAGTATTTT.

This clonotype was picked up a small number of times. The chain recombines TRBV9 with TRBJ2-4, with unresolved D. Trimming stripped 4 bases from V and 8 bases from J, with 16 bases between. Germline V gene data show CDR1 as SGDLS and CDR2 as YYNGEE. The CDR3 extends over 14 amino acids. The CDR3 DNA is TGTGCCAGCAGCTTCCTCTCAAAGGCCGACATTCAGTACTTC. As protein: CASSFLSKADIQYF. The full variable domain, with the rest looked up from reference TRBV9 and TRBJ2-4, is DSGVTQTPKHLITATGQRVTLRCSPRSGDLSVYWYQQSLDQGLQFLIQYYNGEERAKGNILERFSAQQFPDLHSELNLSSLELGDSALYFCASSFLSKADIQYFGAGTRLSVL.